The 15 T cell receptor beta chains reported below all come from one sample, sequenced in a study of T cell clonality in common variable immunodeficiency. Measured with immunoSEQ multiplex PCR; TCRdb has only the in-frame clones, and not every one. This sample has approximately 37,000 clones, each found more than once. The sample consisted of peripheral blood mononuclear cells. These receptors all come from a person between 18 and 75 years old in good health.

Comment on this clone: The CDR3 end lies 3 residues beyond the end of the read and is filled in from the germline J gene. The genes are TRBV25-1 and TRBJ2-2, with 10 bases fitting TRBD1. CDR1 is MGHDK and CDR2 is SYGVNS in the germline V gene. This CDR3 contains 17 residues. The J segment lost 5 bases and the V segment lost 4 bases, leaving 10 bases of the junction unmatched. CDR3 amino acids: CASSVTRDRGRTGELFF. The covered CDR3 bases are TGTGCCAGCAGTGTCACCCGGGACAGGGGTAGGACCGGGGAG. Supplemented by reference TRBV25-1 and TRBJ2-2, the full variable domain reads EADIYQTPRYLVIGTGKKITLECSQTMGHDKMYWYQQDPGMELHLIHYSYGVNSTEKGDLSSESTVSRIRTEHFPLTLESARPSHTSQYLCASSVTRDRGRTGELFFGEGSRLTVL.

This clone was recorded at least ten times. The CDR3 is cut off 3 residues early in the read; its end comes from the germline J gene. This chain joins TRBV20-1 and TRBJ2-5, with 11 bases identical to TRBD2. With V trimmed by 1 base and J by 5 bases, 3 bases remained unmatched. The CDR3 loop spans 14 amino acids. Per germline, CDR1 DFQATT and CDR2 SNEGSKA (reference sequence). The CDR3 bases that were read are TGCAGTGCTAGAGTGCCTAGCGGGGGGGAGACC. Translating it yields CSARVPSGGET. The CDR3 in its entirety is CSARVPSGGETQYF.

This clone showed up many times. The CDR3 loop is CASSYGREYTDTQYF. CDR3 bases read: TGTGCCAGCAGCTACGGGCGGGAGTACACAGATACG. The chain couples TRBV5-6 to TRBJ2-3, with TRBD2 matching 7 bases. The read is 3 residues too short to cover the CDR3 end, so that end is filled in from the germline J gene. Germline assignment: CDR1 SGHDT and CDR2 YYEEEE. The CDR3 has 15 amino acids. V gave up 3 bases and J gave up 2 bases; unmatched junction bases: 6.

This clone was observed many times. The CDR3 goes on 3 residues after the read ends, and that part is filled in from the germline J gene. This chain joins TRBV23-1 and TRBJ1-4, with D perhaps matching TRBD1 (6 bases). TRBV23-1 is noted as an ORF with a role that remains uncertain. V lost 5 bases, J lost 7 bases, and 17 bases lay in between. This CDR3 has 15 amino acids. CDR3 DNA, as far as it was read: TGCGCCAGCAGTAGAGAGGGGGGGAGTTCTGAAAAA. It is translated as CASSREGGSSEK. The entire CDR3 is CASSREGGSSEKLFF.

This clone showed up many times. The DNA ends 3 residues before the CDR3 does, and the rest of the CDR3 is filled in from the germline J gene. This sequence joins TRBV18 and TRBJ2-2, with 8 bases fitting TRBD2. The germline V gene has CDR1 KGHSH and CDR2 LQKENI. The CDR3 is 16 residues long. The trim removed 5 bases at V and 1 base at J, leaving 6 bases unmatched. The sequenced part of the CDR3 DNA is TGTGCCAGCTCAGCCGGGAGGGGGATGAACACCGGGGAG. Amino acid sequence: CASSAGRGMNTGE. The complete CDR3 sequence is CASSAGRGMNTGELFF.

This clone was counted at least ten times. The read falls 3 residues short of the CDR3 end, and the missing part is taken from the germline J gene. The chain couples TRBV29-1 to TRBJ2-5; TRBD2 agrees at 11 bases. Germline trimming cut 1 base from V and 7 bases from J; bases unmatched to any gene: 11. The germline gives CDR1 SQVTM, CDR2 ANQGSEA. The CDR3 has 16 residues. The CDR3 loop is CSVEGAASGRSRTQYF. Partial CDR3 DNA: TGCAGCGTTGAAGGGGCGGCTAGCGGGAGGTCAAGGACC.

This clone was seen a few times. Sequencing ends 3 residues short of the CDR3 end; the germline J gene provides the rest. V is TRBV7-9 and J is TRBJ1-1; D remains ambiguous. CDR1 and CDR2 (germline): SEHNR, FQNEAQ (reference sequence). The CDR3 extends over 12 amino acids. Trimming took 4 bases from V and 4 from J, leaving 7 bases between them. The sequenced CDR3 bases are TGTGCCAGCAGCTCCCAATCCACTGAA. It encodes CASSSQSTE. The complete CDR3 protein is CASSSQSTEAFF.

This clone has a count of ten or more. The read halts 3 residues ahead of the CDR3 end, with the missing end drawn from the germline J gene. This chain joins TRBV29-1 and TRBJ2-1; 9 bases fit TRBD1. CDR3 size: 14 residues. Germline V gene sequence: CDR1 SQVTM, CDR2 ANQGSEA. J gave up 3 bases and V 4 bases, and 4 bases lay outside the gene matches. Incomplete CDR3 DNA: TGCAGCGTTGGCCGGGGACAGGGCTACAATGAG. It translates to CSVGRGQGYNE. The entire CDR3 protein reads CSVGRGQGYNEQFF.

This clone appeared a few times. Sequencing ends 3 residues short of the CDR3 end; the germline J gene provides the rest. The rearrangement joins TRBV20-1 to TRBJ1-2, with 9 bases that match TRBD1. Germline V gene lookup returns CDR1 DFQATT and CDR2 SNEGSKA (reference sequence). The CDR3 is 16 residues long. The sequenced CDR3 bases are TGCAGTGCCTCCCGGGACAGGGCATTTGATCAGGGAGGC. This encodes CSASRDRAFDQGG. The whole CDR3 sequence is CSASRDRAFDQGGYTF.

The table lists this clone with many counts. The DNA ends 3 residues before the CDR3 does, and the rest of the CDR3 is filled in from the germline J gene. The chain couples TRBV18 to TRBJ2-3, with 7 bases aligning to TRBD2. The J segment lost 6 bases and the V segment lost 0 bases, leaving 9 bases of the junction unmatched. CDR1 KGHSH and CDR2 LQKENI come from the germline V gene. CDR3 length equals 16 residues. CDR3 bases read: TGTGCCAGCTCACCACCGGAGCCCTTTAGCGGGGATACG. Its protein product is CASSPPEPFSGDT. The CDR3 reads in full as CASSPPEPFSGDTQYF.

A note on this clone: The CDR3 end is not reached by the read, which stops 3 residues before it; the germline J gene fills it in. The chain employs TRBV2 and TRBJ1-1, with 8 bases matching TRBD1. CDR1 SNHLY and CDR2 FYNNEI come from the germline V gene. J was trimmed by 3 bases and V by 4 bases; bases with no gene match: 1. CDR3 size: 13 residues. The CDR3 is CASSGQGYTEAFF. The sequenced CDR3 bases are TGTGCCAGCAGTGGACAGGGGTACACTGAA.

Comment on this clone: The missing CDR3 end, 3 residues past where the read stops, is filled in from the germline J gene. The chain employs TRBV7-2 and TRBJ1-2; D might be TRBD1 (5 bases). CDR3 size: 15 residues. CDR1 is SGHTA and CDR2 is FQGNSA in the germline V gene. The sequenced CDR3 bases are TGTGCCAGCAGCTTAGGCGGGGCTATCTCCTACGAC. Translated: CASSLGGAISYD. The complete CDR3 reads CASSLGGAISYDYTF.

This clone was observed many times. The CDR3 is cut off 3 residues early in the read; its end comes from the germline J gene. The chain couples TRBV18 to TRBJ2-5; the match to TRBD1 covers 11 bases. The CDR3 has 13 amino acids. Germline-derived CDR1 and CDR2 are KGHSH and LQKENI. With 5 bases clipped from V and 5 bases from J, the junction kept 1 base outside the gene matches. CDR3 sequence: CASSGTGGETQYF. Partial CDR3 DNA: TGTGCCAGCTCAGGGACAGGGGGTGAGACC.

This clone was seen more than once but under ten times. The observed sequence ends 3 residues before the CDR3 terminus, with the missing tail filled in from the germline J gene. The chain links TRBV19 to TRBJ2-4, with a possible D match to TRBD1 (6 bases). Germline loops: CDR1 LNHDA, CDR2 SQIVND (reference sequence). This CDR3 contains 15 residues. CDR3: CASQYTGTTNYGQYF. CDR3 bases read: TGTGCCAGTCAATATACAGGGACGACCAACTATGGT.

This clone was recorded at least ten times. The read stops 3 residues short of the end of the CDR3; the missing end is completed from the germline J gene. V and J are TRBV5-5 and TRBJ1-2; possible D gene TRBD1, 5 bases. The CDR3 length is 14 residues. CDR1 and CDR2 (germline): SGHKS, YYEKEE (reference sequence). The CDR3 spells CASSLRQRVYDYTF. CDR3 DNA, as far as it was read: TGTGCCAGCAGCTTACGACAGAGAGTCTACGAC.